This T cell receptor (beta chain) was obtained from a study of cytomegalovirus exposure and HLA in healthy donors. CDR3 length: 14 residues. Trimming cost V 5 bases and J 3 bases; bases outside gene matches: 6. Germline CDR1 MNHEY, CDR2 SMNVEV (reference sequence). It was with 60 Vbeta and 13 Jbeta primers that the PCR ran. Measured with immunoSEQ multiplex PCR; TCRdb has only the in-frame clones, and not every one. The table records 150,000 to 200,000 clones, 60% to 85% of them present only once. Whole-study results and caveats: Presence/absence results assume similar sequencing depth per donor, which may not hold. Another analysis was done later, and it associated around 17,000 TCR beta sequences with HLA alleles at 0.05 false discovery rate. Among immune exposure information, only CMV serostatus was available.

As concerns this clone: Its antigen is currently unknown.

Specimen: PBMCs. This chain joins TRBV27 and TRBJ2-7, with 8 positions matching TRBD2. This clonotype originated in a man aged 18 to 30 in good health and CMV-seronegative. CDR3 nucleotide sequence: TGTGCCAGCAGTCCTACCCGGGGGGGCTACGAGCAGTACTTC. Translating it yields CASSPTRGGYEQYF.